This section outlines one T cell receptor (beta chain) sequence together with its context. This clone was seen a single time. Its antigen specificity is not known. The input lacks base qualities; no much larger clone sits a single base away. The data are from a study of blood T cell repertoires in COVID-19 (dated by TCRdb to 2018 to 2021). A note on the overall study: Samples from collaborators originated in the United States, Italy and Spain and spanned both the acute and convalescent phases of COVID-19. The prospective study material was composed of cDNA or gDNA derived from T cells, B-cell-depleted T cells, or PBMCs. Subjects who had been exposed to COVID-19, were actively infected with it, or had recovered from it provided the deeply sampled blood TCRbeta repertoires that made up the dataset. A freely available public database, intended as a resource for researchers studying the immune response to SARS-CoV-2, is where the repertoires were released. Samples came from the ongoing ImmuneRACE study (first 160 participants) plus 1,254 subjects from 6 global collaborators. Nearly every sample came with metadata listing a de-identified subject ID, COVID-19 status, age in years and sex. Where available, HLA class I and class II types were taken from metadata supplied by the sample provider and were not determined by assay-based typing.

CDR1 and CDR2 are drawn from the germline V gene: MGHDK, SYGVNS. For this chain, trimming is 8 bases at the V end and 5 bases at the J end, and the number of junction bases without a gene match is 8. Counted from cysteine to phenylalanine, this CDR3 has 14 amino acids. Just the 42-base CDR3 DNA is kept, in frame starting at base 1. TCRbeta CDR3 regions were amplified from genomic DNA using the immunoSEQ Assay, a bias-controlled multiplex PCR. As for the original processing: The number of nucleated cells in each sample was estimated by amplification of reference gene primers within the assay. To quantify the absolute abundance of each unique TCRbeta CDR3 rearrangement, sequence reads were collapsed and filtered. For each sample, productive Simpson clonality was calculated as the square root of Simpson's diversity index across productive rearrangements. TCRdb retrieved this table from immuneACCESS and kept in-frame rearrangements only. Not all clones are present; in checked studies, unresolved V genes account for under half, and no reason is known for the remainder. The V and J calls and clone size come from that table; D and trimming were worked out from the DNA. The sample table lists roughly 190,000 clones, 75% to 90% of them with a count of one. 0.77% of the sample lies in the top ten.

Participants in the prospective study were enrolled through a virtual design, were aged roughly 18 to 95 years, and lived in 24 United States geographic areas. To assign participants to cohorts, the prospective study relied on clinical history that participants themselves reported in a screening survey and a study questionnaire. ImmuneRACE Cohort 3 recovered participants were defined by two consecutive negative NP/OP PCR tests, healthcare professional clearance, or symptom resolution. Each participant in the prospective study had whole blood, serum and a nasopharyngeal or oropharyngeal swab collected by mobile phlebotomists. Over a roughly 2-month period, participants in the prospective study had the option of providing additional blood draws and questionnaires. Blood samples from the prospective study were shipped frozen or at room temperature prior to DNA extraction. Findings and caveats that apply to the study as a whole: How much clinical and demographic metadata was included differed by source and by participant, and the metadata was provided uncurated.

The sample consisted of PBMCs or T cells enriched from blood (not recorded which). The chain is made from TRBV25-1 and TRBJ2-3; TRBD2 matches 9 bases in the middle. This receptor was obtained from a woman aged 18-29 years who had recovered from COVID-19. In nucleotides, the sequence is TGTGCCAGCCGGGGGGGACTAGCTATAGATACGCAGTATTTT. Its translation reads: CASRGGLAIDTQYF.